The 9 T cell receptor beta chains presented below share a single source sample, sequenced in a study of blood T cells in healthy people across ages. It was with a sample-barcoded 5' primer and a J-beta primer mix that a second PCR of roughly 7 to 12 cycles was run. TCRdb re-called the 5' RACE reads through MiXCR, storing one row per CDR3 protein. The data contain 700,000 to 850,000 distinct CDR3 sequences, 35% to 40% of them singletons. The sequencing sample was made of blood. The receptors stem from a man between 18 and 29 years old in good health.

Note on this clonotype: This could be a read error, since a much larger clone is one nucleotide away. The chain is built from TRBV6-6 and TRBJ2-5, with D unresolved. Looked up from germline, CDR1 is MNHNY and CDR2 is SVGAGI (reference sequence). The CDR3 is 14 amino acids. The CDR3 nucleotides are TGTGCCAGCAGTATTAGCATTGCCCAAGAGAGCCAGTACTTC. Residues: CASSISIAQESQYF.

As concerns this clonotype: This may come from a read error, since a much larger clone is one base off. CDR3 DNA sequence: TGTGCCGGCAGTCTCGGACAGGCCGACTATGGCTACACCTTC. This translates into CAGSLGQADYGYTF. The chain combines TRBV12-3 or TRBV12-4 with TRBJ1-2, with 7 positions matching TRBD1. This CDR3 contains 14 residues.

This clonotype was counted only a few times. J is TRBJ2-7 and V is TRBV7-9, with D perhaps TRBD1 (5 bases). The CDR3 sequence is 16 residues long. The germline V gene encodes CDR1 SEHNR and CDR2 FQNEAQ (reference sequence). The germline V and J ends were trimmed by 4 bases and 0 bases, with 16 bases remaining between them. This CDR3 reads CASSSGPHRSSYEQYF. In DNA form, the CDR3 reads TGTGCCAGCAGCTCCGGTCCTCACAGGAGCTCCTACGAGCAGTACTTC.

The CDR3 DNA reads as TGCAGTGCTAGTTTCACTCGGGCTGAAGCTTTCTTT. As protein: CSASFTRAEAFF. The chain carries TRBV20-1 and TRBJ1-1; D remains unclear. Germline loops: CDR1 DFQATT, CDR2 SNEGSKA (reference sequence). The CDR3 spans 12 residues. V gave up 3 bases and J gave up 6 bases, with 11 bases separating them.

Worth noting for this clonotype: This sequence may be a read error, since a much larger clone differs from it by one base. This rearrangement joins TRBV27 to TRBJ2-4, with TRBD2 matching 10 bases. The CDR3 is 12 residues long. Trimming removed 5 bases from V and 13 bases from J; junction bases left unmatched: 5. The germline V gene has CDR1 MNHEY and CDR2 SMNVEV (reference sequence). CDR3 residues: CASSQGLAMQYF. The CDR3 DNA follows: TGTGCCAGCAGTCAGGGACTAGCGATGCAGTACTTC.

The chain combines TRBV20-1 with TRBJ2-7, with 7 bases that match TRBD2. Judging by the DNA end, TRBJ2-5 fits better; the J call may be wrong. CDR1 and CDR2 (germline): DFQATT, SNEGSKA (reference sequence). The CDR3 loop spans 13 amino acids. The chain's CDR3 is CSASRTSGETQYF. In nucleotides, the CDR3 is TGCAGTGCTAGCCGGACTAGTGGTGAGACCCAGTACTTC.

The chain is built from TRBV20-1 and TRBJ2-3; 7 bases line up with TRBD2. Trimming at V came to 0 bases and at J to 2 bases, leaving 5 bases not matched to a gene. This CDR3 comprises 15 residues. CDR1 and CDR2 from the germline V gene are DFQATT and SNEGSKA (reference sequence). The CDR3 nucleotides are TGCAGTGCTAGAGATGGGGACTATTCCACAGATACGCAGTATTTT. Translation gives CSARDGDYSTDTQYF.

The CDR3 nucleotides read TGCAGTGCTAGGGACAGGGCCCGCGTCAATGGCTACACCTTC. Residues: CSARDRARVNGYTF. The rearrangement links TRBV20-1 to TRBJ1-2, with TRBD1 identical over 8 bases. Losses at the gene ends were 3 bases for V and 6 bases for J; bases not matched to a gene: 9. This CDR3 comprises 14 residues. Germline V lookup: CDR1 DFQATT, CDR2 SNEGSKA (reference sequence).

The V gene is TRBV29-1, the J gene TRBJ2-2; 7 nucleotides line up with TRBD1. J lost 4 bases, V lost 5 bases, and 4 bases had no gene match. Per the germline V gene, CDR1 is SQVTM and CDR2 is ANQGSEA. There are 13 residues in the CDR3. CDR3: CSVKQGITGELFF. CDR3 DNA: TGCAGCGTTAAACAGGGGATCACCGGGGAGCTGTTTTTT.